Listed below are T cell receptor beta chains from one sample, sequenced in a study of cytomegalovirus exposure and HLA in healthy donors. Profiling relied on immunoSEQ multiplex PCR, and the TCRdb table lists in-frame clones only, not all of them. The table lists more than 150,000 clones, 70% to 85% of them singletons. The sample taken for sequencing was PBMCs. The origin of the receptors is a girl aged 2 to 9 in good health and CMV-seropositive. Each CDR3 is given with its conserved first and last residue. D genes are given only for firm matches. Rows may omit the clone size; those that give it use once, few, many or a size class.

CDR3 DNA	CDR3 protein	D gene	clone size	V gene	J gene
TGTGCCAGCAGCCGAGCGGACCGGGCAGCGGATGGCTACACCTTC	CASSRADRAADGYTF	.	.	TRBV5-4	TRBJ1-2
TGTGCCAGCAGCCAAACTCTAGCGGGGGGGGGACGCTACGAGCAGTACTTC	CASSQTLAGGGRYEQYF	TRBD2	.	TRBV7-2	TRBJ2-7
TGTGCCAGCAACACAGGGGGCGGATACCCGTTTTTT	CASNTGGGYPFF	TRBD1	.	TRBV2	TRBJ1-4
TGTGCCAGCATGAGGACTAGTGTTGAGACCCAGTACTTC	CASMRTSVETQYF	TRBD2	.	TRBV6-1	TRBJ2-5
TGCGCCAGCAGCTTGGCCACAGGGGAGTGGAACACCATATATTTT	CASSLATGEWNTIYF	TRBD1	once	TRBV5-1	TRBJ1-3
TGCGCCAGCAGCCTTGGGGACTACTCCTACAATGAGCAGTTCTTC	CASSLGDYSYNEQFF	TRBD2	.	TRBV4-1	TRBJ2-1
TGTGCCAGCAGCGTAGGATCGGGAGACGGGGAGCTGTTTTTT	CASSVGSGDGELFF	.	.	TRBV9	TRBJ2-2
TGTGCCTGGAGTGTAGCGCGGCTAGCGGGAGGGGAAGAGACCCAGTACTTC	CAWSVARLAGGEETQYF	TRBD2	.	TRBV30	TRBJ2-5
TGTGCCAGCAGTCCACAATACAACTCCTACGAGCAGTACTTC	CASSPQYNSYEQYF	.	.	TRBV27	TRBJ2-7
TGTGCCAGCAGTCACGACAGGGGGGACGATGAGCAGTTCTTC	CASSHDRGDDEQFF	TRBD1	.	TRBV5-4	TRBJ2-1
TGTGCCAGCAGTAAGGGGACCGTGGGGGACAAAAACTTC	CASSKGTVGDKNF	.	.	TRBV2	TRBJ2-5
TGCGCCAGCAGCTTCGGGACACATAACACTGAAGCTTTCTTT	CASSFGTHNTEAFF	.	once	TRBV5-1	TRBJ1-1
TGTGCCCTGGGTACTAGCGGGGTGGGAGAGCAGTTCTTC	CALGTSGVGEQFF	TRBD2	.	TRBV6-1	TRBJ2-1
TGTGCCAGCAGCCAGCCTGTGCAGGGGGGCGCGGATACGCAGTATTTT	CASSQPVQGGADTQYF	.	few	TRBV4-2	TRBJ2-3
TGTGCCAGCGCCCCCCCCCTCATGGGGCCCGAGCAGTACTTC	CASAPPLMGPEQYF	.	.	TRBV6-1	TRBJ2-7
TGTGCCAGCAGCTGGGACAGGGGGTTTGAAGCTTTCTTT	CASSWDRGFEAFF	TRBD1	.	TRBV7-2	TRBJ1-1
TGTGCCTGGAGTGTGCTAGCGGGCACAGATACGCAGTATTTT	CAWSVLAGTDTQYF	TRBD2	.	TRBV30	TRBJ2-3
TGTGCCAGCAGCGTGGGACAGGGGGCGCGAGAGCAGTACTTC	CASSVGQGAREQYF	TRBD1	.	TRBV9	TRBJ2-7
TGTGCCAGCAGCCAAGATACCGGACAGGGGGCTGACGAGCAGTACTTC	CASSQDTGQGADEQYF	TRBD1	once	TRBV4-2	TRBJ2-7
TGTGCCAGCAGTAAGGAGGGGGCGGGATATACGCAGTATTTT	CASSKEGAGYTQYF	.	.	TRBV2	TRBJ2-3
TGTGCCAGCAGTCGGTTCACAGATACGCAGTATTTT	CASSRFTDTQYF	.	.	TRBV2	TRBJ2-3
TGTGCCAGCAGCGTAGATGAGAGTCGAGCTCGCCGGGGCGAGCAGTACTTC	CASSVDESRARRGEQYF	.	.	TRBV9	TRBJ2-7
TGTGCCACCAGCAGCGGACTAGCGGGGGCGAACACCGGGGAGCTGTTTTTT	CATSSGLAGANTGELFF	TRBD2	.	TRBV15	TRBJ2-2
TGTGCCAGCACGGGGGGGTTAGGTGAGCAGTTCTTC	CASTGGLGEQFF	TRBD2	.	TRBV28	TRBJ2-1
TGTGCCAGCTCACAACAGGGGGCAATTGGAAACACCATATATTTT	CASSQQGAIGNTIYF	TRBD1	few	TRBV18	TRBJ1-3
TGTGCCAGCACCCCCTCCCCCACAGGGTTCTCCTCCTACGAGCAGTACTTC	CASTPSPTGFSSYEQYF	.	.	TRBV11-2	TRBJ2-7
TGTGCTAGTGGTTTGGTAACGGATAGCGGGAGGGCCAGTGTCACAGATACGCAGTATTTT	CASGLVTDSGRASVTDTQYF	TRBD2	.	TRBV12-5	TRBJ2-3
TGTGCCAGCAGCCAGAGGGTGGGTAACACCATATATTTT	CASSQRVGNTIYF	.	few	TRBV4-2	TRBJ1-3
TGCGCCAGCAGCTTGGACCGGGAGAATGAGCAGTTCTTC	CASSLDRENEQFF	.	.	TRBV5-1	TRBJ2-1